This record looks at one T cell receptor beta chain sequence and its context. The sample comes from a study of blood T cell repertoires in COVID-19. Study-wide background: Material from acute and convalescent COVID-19 was sourced from the United States, Italy and Spain. Nucleic acid was either cDNA or gDNA, and it came from T cells, B-cell-depleted T cells, or PBMCs.

Germline-derived CDR1 and CDR2 are LGHDT and YNNKEL (reference sequence). The CDR3 runs to 15 residues. The V and J ends lost 5 bases and 0 bases respectively, with 13 bases between them. Per the study methods: Reference gene primer amplification yielded estimated nucleated cell counts. The repertoire was sequenced with immunoSEQ multiplex PCR; TCRdb's copy has only in-frame clones and lacks some. V and J calls and clone size are given by that table; D and trimming were obtained from the DNA. The sample lists about 72,000 clones; about 80% were seen once. The origin of this receptor is a man aged 55 to 70 with acute or convalescent COVID-19. This sequence joins TRBV3-1 (or the pseudogene TRBV3-2) and TRBJ1-2, with a possible D match to TRBD1 (5 bases). What was sequenced was peripheral blood. The CDR3 DNA is TGTGCCAGCAGCGCCCACAGGCTTTCTAACTATGGCTACACCTTC. Translation gives CASSAHRLSNYGYTF.